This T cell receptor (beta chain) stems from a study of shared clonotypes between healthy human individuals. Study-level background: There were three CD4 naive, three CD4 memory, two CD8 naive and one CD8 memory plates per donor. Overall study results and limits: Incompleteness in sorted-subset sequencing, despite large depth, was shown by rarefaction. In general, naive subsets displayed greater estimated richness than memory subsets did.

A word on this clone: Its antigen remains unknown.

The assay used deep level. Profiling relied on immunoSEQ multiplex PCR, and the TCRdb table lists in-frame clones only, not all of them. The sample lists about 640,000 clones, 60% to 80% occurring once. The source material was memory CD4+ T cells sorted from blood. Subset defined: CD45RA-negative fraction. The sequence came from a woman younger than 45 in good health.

The CDR3 protein is CASQQVGRATGELFF. The CDR3 DNA reads as TGCGCCAGCCAACAGGTCGGGAGGGCCACCGGGGAGCTGTTTTTT. V is TRBV5-1 and J is TRBJ2-2; 8 nucleotides align to TRBD2. This CDR3 has 15 residues. Trimming cost V 7 bases and J 4 bases; bases outside gene matches: 9. The germline gives CDR1 SGHRS, CDR2 YFSETQ.